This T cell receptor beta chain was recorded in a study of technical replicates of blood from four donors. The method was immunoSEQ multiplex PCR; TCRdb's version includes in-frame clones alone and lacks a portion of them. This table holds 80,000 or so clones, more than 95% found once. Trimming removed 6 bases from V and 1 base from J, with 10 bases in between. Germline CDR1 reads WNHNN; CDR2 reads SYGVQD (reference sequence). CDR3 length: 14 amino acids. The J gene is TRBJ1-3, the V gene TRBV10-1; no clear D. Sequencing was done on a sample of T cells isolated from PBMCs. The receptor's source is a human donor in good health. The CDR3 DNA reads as TGCGCCAGCAGCCGGGATGGGTCTGGAAACACCATATATTTT. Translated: CASSRDGSGNTIYF.